The rows below give T cell receptor beta chains drawn from one sample of a study of T cells after yellow fever vaccination. Using its own MiXCR run on the 5' RACE reads, TCRdb lists one record per CDR3 protein. The sample shows some 290,000 distinct CDR3 sequences, about 11% of them seen only once. The source material was CD4+ T cells sorted from PBMCs, sampled 45 days after the yellow fever booster vaccination. The receptors here all came from a man aged 18 to 29 who received the YFV17D yellow fever vaccine. The CDR3 runs from the conserved cysteine through the conserved F or W. Each record gives: CDR3 protein, CDR3 DNA, V gene, D gene, J gene, clone size. D genes are given only for firm matches. Size is stated for part of the rows, as once, few or many counts, or as a class when the clone is expanded.

CDR3aa: CASSLIGTMNTEAFF; CDR3nt: TGTGCCAGCAGCTTGATAGGGACCATGAACACTGAAGCTTTCTTT; v_gene: TRBV5-4; d_gene: NA; j_gene: TRBJ1-1; abundance: few
CDR3aa: CASSVRSGANVLTF; CDR3nt: TGTGCCAGCAGCGTCCGCTCTGGGGCCAACGTCCTGACTTTC; v_gene: TRBV9; d_gene: NA; j_gene: TRBJ2-6; abundance: NA
CDR3aa: CASSELGSTEAFF; CDR3nt: TGTGCCAGCAGTGAATTAGGCAGCACTGAAGCTTTCTTT; v_gene: TRBV6-1; d_gene: NA; j_gene: TRBJ1-1; abundance: few
CDR3aa: CASSQLGGTGEKLFF; CDR3nt: TGCGCCAGCAGCCAACTAGGGGGGACTGGTGAAAAACTGTTTTTT; v_gene: TRBV5-1; d_gene: NA; j_gene: TRBJ1-4; abundance: NA
CDR3aa: CAINGAPPTTDTQYF; CDR3nt: TGTGCCATCAACGGGGCCCCTCCTACGACAGATACGCAGTATTTT; v_gene: TRBV10-3; d_gene: NA; j_gene: TRBJ2-3; abundance: few
CDR3aa: CASSYRDRGVDTQYF; CDR3nt: TGCGCCAGCAGCTACCGGGACAGGGGTGTAGATACGCAGTATTTT; v_gene: TRBV4-3; d_gene: TRBD1; j_gene: TRBJ2-3; abundance: few
CDR3aa: CASSSAARNTEAFF; CDR3nt: TGCGCCAGCAGCTCCGCGGCTCGGAACACTGAAGCTTTCTTT; v_gene: TRBV5-1; d_gene: NA; j_gene: TRBJ1-1; abundance: NA
CDR3aa: CASSSSQGAKNIQYF; CDR3nt: TGTGCCAGCAGCTCCTCACAGGGGGCGAAAAACATTCAGTACTTC; v_gene: TRBV11-1; d_gene: TRBD1; j_gene: TRBJ2-4; abundance: many
CDR3aa: CASSQPWGGLAQYF; CDR3nt: TGTGCCAGCAGCCAGCCGTGGGGGGGGTTGGCCCAGTACTTC; v_gene: TRBV7-2; d_gene: TRBD2; j_gene: TRBJ2-5; abundance: NA
CDR3aa: CASLGYRGREQYF; CDR3nt: TGTGCCAGCCTCGGCTACCGCGGCCGCGAGCAGTACTTC; v_gene: TRBV7-8; d_gene: NA; j_gene: TRBJ2-7; abundance: NA
CDR3aa: CASSQVSGGISETQYF; CDR3nt: TGTGCCAGCAGCCAAGTGTCAGGGGGCATATCAGAGACCCAGTACTTC; v_gene: TRBV3-1; d_gene: TRBD1; j_gene: TRBJ2-5; abundance: few
CDR3aa: CASSVDRAGDQPQHF; CDR3nt: TGTGCCAGCAGTGTGGACAGGGCGGGGGATCAGCCCCAGCATTTT; v_gene: TRBV6-1; d_gene: TRBD1; j_gene: TRBJ1-5; abundance: NA